The following is a TCR beta chain sequence with its context. The target antigen is unknown. This sample stems from a study of beta chain features in type 1 diabetes. V shed 5 bases and J shed 5 bases, with 13 bases lying between them. CDR1 and CDR2 (germline): MDHEN, SYDVKM. The CDR3 sequence is 13 residues long. Every isolated RNA sample was fully reverse transcribed, so sequencing captured expressed TCRB transcripts. The data were produced by immunoSEQ multiplex PCR, yet TCRdb's version contains in-frame clones alone and is incomplete. Seen here are more than 85,000 clones, approximately 37% observed once, and the top ten hold 0.065%. Findings and limits, study-wide: There was a moderate but significant shortening of TCRB CDR3s in all four CD4+ subsets of Type 1 diabetes patients.

Based on CD45RO/CCR7/CD25/CD127/CD95/CD27, CD4+ regulatory, stem cell-like memory, naive and central memory cells were sorted. The TCR comes from a woman younger than 35 in good health. The rearrangement links TRBV28 to TRBJ2-7, with a weak D call TRBD1 (6 bases). Material for sequencing was stem cell memory CD4+ T cells from blood. CDR3: CASSPPGQHEQYF. The CDR3 DNA sequence: TGTGCCAGCAGTCCCCCGGGACAACACGAGCAGTACTTC.